Below are 25 T cell receptor beta chains sequenced from a single sample in a study of blood T cell repertoires in COVID-19. Produced via immunoSEQ multiplex PCR; TCRdb's table is partial and in-frame only. The table shows over 150,000 clones, with less than 85% occurring only once. The sequenced sample consisted of peripheral blood. Receptor source: a woman of 80 years or more with active or convalescent COVID-19.

This clone has a handful of counts. This chain uses TRBV5-1 with TRBJ2-2; weak D call: TRBD1 (6 bases). Germline V gene data show CDR1 as SGHRS and CDR2 as YFSETQ. The CDR3 consists of 15 residues. V was pared by 4 bases and J by 3 bases, with 13 bases between. This CDR3 is CASSVTGSYTGELFF. As DNA, the CDR3 is TGCGCCAGCAGCGTAACAGGGTCGTACACCGGGGAGCTGTTTTTT.

This chain joins TRBV9 and TRBJ2-5; 8 nucleotides agree with TRBD2. CDR1 and CDR2 from the germline V gene are SGDLS and YYNGEE. Trimming cost V 4 bases and J 1 base; bases outside gene matches: 6. This CDR3 region has 15 residues. The CDR3: CASSPRAGVQETQYF. The CDR3 DNA sequence: TGTGCCAGCAGCCCACGAGCGGGGGTCCAAGAGACCCAGTACTTC.

This clone was seen a few times. This rearrangement joins TRBV19 to TRBJ2-1; TRBD2 agrees at 9 bases. Germline values: CDR1 LNHDA, CDR2 SQIVND (reference sequence). V dropped 3 bases and J dropped 7; count of bases not matched to a gene: 13. The CDR3 has 17 amino acids. This CDR3 is CASSMVIAGVGLNEQFF. In nucleotides, the CDR3 is TGTGCCAGTAGTATGGTTATAGCGGGAGTGGGGTTGAATGAGCAGTTCTTC.

This chain connects TRBV4-1 to TRBJ2-7; the match to TRBD2 covers 13 bases. The V gene end was trimmed by 1 base and the J gene end by 4 bases; junction bases not matched to a gene: 10. The germline V gene encodes CDR1 MGHRA and CDR2 YSYEKL. The CDR3 totals 18 residues. CDR3: CASSQVTRTSGSWYEQYF. The CDR3, as DNA: TGCGCCAGCAGCCAAGTAACAAGGACTAGCGGGAGTTGGTACGAGCAGTACTTC.

J is TRBJ2-7 and V is TRBV7-3; maybe TRBD2 (5 bases). Germline values: CDR1 SGHTA, CDR2 FQGTGA. CDR3 length: 15 amino acids. With 0 bases removed from V and 2 bases from J, the gap between germline ends came to 11 bases. The CDR3 is CASSLTGGLTYEQYF. CDR3 sequence (DNA): TGTGCCAGCAGCTTAACAGGCGGGCTCACCTACGAGCAGTACTTC.

This rearrangement joins TRBV6-4 to TRBJ1-2; TRBD1 aligns across 9 bases. J was trimmed by 7 bases and V by 0 bases; bases with no gene match: 9. CDR3 length: 16 residues. Germline V CDR1 and CDR2: MRHNA, SNTAGT. DNA for the CDR3: TGTGCCAGCAGTGACTCGAGGGACAGGGAAGGAGGTGGCTACACCTTC. Protein sequence: CASSDSRDREGGGYTF.

The chain carries TRBV19 and TRBJ1-5; weak D call: TRBD1 (6 bases). CDR3 length: 15 residues. CDR1 and CDR2 (germline): LNHDA, SQIVND (reference sequence). The V end was cut by 3 bases, the J end by 7 bases, with 16 bases between. The CDR3 sequence is CASSIQYRDRQPQHF. DNA for the CDR3: TGTGCCAGTAGTATCCAATACAGGGATAGGCAGCCCCAGCATTTT.

The sample holds a few counts of this clone. V gene TRBV7-8 combines with J gene TRBJ1-5, with TRBD1 as a possible D gene (5 bases). The germline CDR1 and CDR2 sequences are SGHVS and FQNEAQ. Deletions cut 2 bases from V and 9 bases from J, with 14 bases between. This CDR3 spans 14 amino acids. CDR3 protein: CASSLLIQGWPQHF. The CDR3 nucleotides are TGTGCCAGCAGCTTATTGATTCAGGGTTGGCCCCAGCATTTT. Drawing the rest from reference TRBV7-8 and TRBJ1-5, the complete variable domain is GAGVSQSPRYKVAKRGQDVALRCDPISGHVSLFWYQQALGQGPEFLTYFQNEAQLDKSGLPSDRFFAERPEGSVSTLKIQRTQQEDSAVYLCASSLLIQGWPQHFGDGTRLSIL.

The chain recombines TRBV10-3 with TRBJ2-1; 11 bases are shared with TRBD2. The CDR3 is 14 amino acids. Trimming at V came to 6 bases and at J to 5 bases, leaving 3 bases not matched to a gene. The germline CDR1 and CDR2 sequences are ENHRY and SYGVKD. The CDR3 loop is CAIRPGLADNEQFF. In nucleotides, the CDR3 is TGTGCCATCAGACCGGGACTAGCGGACAATGAGCAGTTCTTC.

The V gene is TRBV5-1, the J gene TRBJ2-3; 9 positions match TRBD2. With 4 bases clipped from V and 0 bases from J, the junction kept 6 bases outside the gene matches. Looked up from germline, CDR1 is SGHRS and CDR2 is YFSETQ. This CDR3 contains 16 residues. The CDR3 reads CASSRNSGRSTDTQYF. Here the CDR3 DNA reads TGCGCCAGCAGCCGCAATAGCGGGAGAAGCACAGATACGCAGTATTTT.

The rearrangement uses TRBV5-5 and TRBJ2-4; D possibly corresponds to TRBD2 (5 bases). Trimming removed 7 bases at V and 2 bases at J, with 19 bases between. Germline V gene sequence: CDR1 SGHKS, CDR2 YYEKEE (reference sequence). The length of the CDR3 is 16 residues. CDR3 DNA sequence: TGTGCCAGCTCTGATACCCCCGGGGTACCCAAAAACATTCAGTACTTC. Residues: CASSDTPGVPKNIQYF.

The chain is built from TRBV5-1 and TRBJ2-7; D not certain. The V and J ends lost 0 bases and 5 bases respectively, with 12 bases between them. The germline V gene has CDR1 SGHRS and CDR2 YFSETQ. CDR3 length: 14 residues. The CDR3 protein is CASSLGAASHEQYF. The CDR3 region has the DNA TGCGCCAGCAGCTTGGGTGCAGCGTCCCACGAGCAGTACTTC.

The chain carries TRBV7-6 and TRBJ1-1; 7 bases fit TRBD1. CDR1 and CDR2 from the germline V gene are SGHVS and FNYEAQ. V lost 6 bases to trimming and J lost 3 bases; unmatched junction nucleotides: 13. The CDR3 covers 16 residues. CDR3 protein: CASRPRDSVYDTEAFF. The CDR3 DNA reads as TGTGCCAGCAGACCCAGGGACAGTGTCTATGACACTGAAGCTTTCTTT.

The chain carries TRBV2 and TRBJ1-5, with D uncertain. V lost 2 bases to trimming and J lost 4 bases, with 9 bases between them. Germline V gene data show CDR1 as SNHLY and CDR2 as FYNNEI. This CDR3 region has 14 residues. The CDR3 DNA sequence: TGTGCCAGCAGTGAACGGGAGCCAAATCAGCCCCAGCATTTT. This encodes CASSEREPNQPQHF.

DNA of the CDR3: TGTGCCAGCAGCCGAGACAGGGTCGCCCATGAGCAGTTCTTC. It specifies CASSRDRVAHEQFF. V is TRBV11-2 and J is TRBJ2-1; 7 nucleotides line up with TRBD1. V was pared by 5 bases and J by 8 bases, with 9 bases of the junction left unmatched. Germline CDR1 SGHAT, CDR2 FQNNGV. CDR3 size: 14 residues.

The rearrangement links TRBV27 to TRBJ2-2; TRBD2 might be the D (6 bases). CDR3 length: 14 residues. The V end was cut by 6 bases, the J end by 0 bases, with 8 bases between. Germline V gene data show CDR1 as MNHEY and CDR2 as SMNVEV (reference sequence). CDR3 sequence reads: CASRGGANTGELFF. CDR3 nucleotide sequence: TGTGCCAGCAGAGGAGGGGCGAACACCGGGGAGCTGTTTTTT.

The chain joins TRBV24-1 to TRBJ1-2; 8 positions agree with TRBD1. Trimming at V came to 3 bases and at J to 6 bases, leaving 5 bases not matched to a gene. The germline gives CDR1 KGHDR, CDR2 SFDVKD. The CDR3 is 14 residues long. Written as DNA, the CDR3 is TGTGCCACCAGTGATAAGGGACAGGAGAATGGCTACACCTTC. It is translated as CATSDKGQENGYTF.

As concerns this clone: Other DNA sequences in this specimen translate into the identical CDR3. The chain has TRBV30 and TRBJ1-6; 12 bases align to TRBD1. Germline V gene data show CDR1 as GTSNPN and CDR2 as SVGIG (reference sequence). Trimming took 2 bases from V and 9 from J; bases not matched to a gene: 2. CDR3 length: 14 residues. DNA for the CDR3: TGTGCCTGGAGTCCGGGACAGGGGGCTTCACCCCTCCACTTT. Its protein is CAWSPGQGASPLHF.

As for this clone: A read error may explain this, as a much larger clone is one base away. The chain is built from TRBV25-1 and TRBJ2-1, with D hard to call. Germline values: CDR1 MGHDK, CDR2 SYGVNS. Deletions cut 6 bases from V and 4 bases from J, with 4 bases between. The CDR3 is 11 amino acids. CDR3 sequence reads: CASSQYNEQFF. The CDR3 DNA is TGTGCCAGCAGCCAGTACAATGAGCAGTTCTTC.

The chain carries TRBV4-2 and TRBJ2-7; 13 bases fit TRBD2. The CDR3 is 16 residues long. J gave up 12 bases and V 0 bases, and 11 bases lay outside the gene matches. Germline CDR1 and CDR2: LGHNA and YNFKEQ. The CDR3 region is CASSQEGTGTSGTSYF. CDR3 in DNA: TGTGCCAGCAGCCAAGAAGGGACCGGGACTAGCGGGACTTCGTACTTC.

The chain is built from TRBV28 and TRBJ1-5; maybe TRBD1 (5 bases). CDR1 and CDR2 from the germline V gene are MDHEN and SYDVKM. The CDR3 has 15 amino acids. V was trimmed by 3 bases and J by 7 bases, leaving 16 bases between them. CDR3 nucleotide sequence: TGTGCCAGCAGTTTGCCAGGGCTAGGAGAACAGCCCCAGCATTTT. Protein product: CASSLPGLGEQPQHF.

The CDR3 region is CASSPMTGANSPLHF. Written as DNA, the CDR3 is TGCGCCAGCAGCCCGATGACAGGGGCGAATTCACCCCTCCACTTT. The V call is TRBV5-1, the J call TRBJ1-6, with 8 bases that match TRBD1. With V trimmed by 4 bases and J by 7 bases, 7 bases remained unmatched. Germline-derived CDR1 and CDR2 are SGHRS and YFSETQ. The CDR3 totals 15 residues.

The chain joins TRBV19 to TRBJ2-7; TRBD1 agrees at 8 bases. Germline values: CDR1 LNHDA, CDR2 SQIVND (reference sequence). This CDR3 is built from 14 residues. V shed 5 bases, J shed 2 bases, and the junction held 5 bases outside the gene matches. CDR3 bases: TGTGCCAGTAGTCCGGCAGGGGGCCCCTACGAGCAGTACTTC. This codes for CASSPAGGPYEQYF.

The chain carries TRBV3-1 (or the pseudogene TRBV3-2) and TRBJ2-7; no definite D call. V was clipped by 4 bases and J by 7 bases, with 11 bases between them. Germline V CDR1 and CDR2: LGHDT, YNNKEL (reference sequence). The CDR3 is 12 amino acids. CDR3 sequence: CASSPTPWEQYF. CDR3 DNA sequence: TGTGCCAGCAGCCCTACCCCTTGGGAGCAGTACTTC.

This rearrangement joins TRBV28 to TRBJ2-3; 7 positions agree with TRBD1. V trimming: 6 bases; J trimming: 0 bases; junction bases outside the gene matches: 9. The V gene's germline CDR1 is MDHEN and CDR2 SYDVKM. The CDR3 consists of 16 residues. The CDR3 nucleotides read TGTGCCAGCAGCTCCCCAGGGGGATATAGCACAGATACGCAGTATTTT. This gives the protein CASSSPGGYSTDTQYF.